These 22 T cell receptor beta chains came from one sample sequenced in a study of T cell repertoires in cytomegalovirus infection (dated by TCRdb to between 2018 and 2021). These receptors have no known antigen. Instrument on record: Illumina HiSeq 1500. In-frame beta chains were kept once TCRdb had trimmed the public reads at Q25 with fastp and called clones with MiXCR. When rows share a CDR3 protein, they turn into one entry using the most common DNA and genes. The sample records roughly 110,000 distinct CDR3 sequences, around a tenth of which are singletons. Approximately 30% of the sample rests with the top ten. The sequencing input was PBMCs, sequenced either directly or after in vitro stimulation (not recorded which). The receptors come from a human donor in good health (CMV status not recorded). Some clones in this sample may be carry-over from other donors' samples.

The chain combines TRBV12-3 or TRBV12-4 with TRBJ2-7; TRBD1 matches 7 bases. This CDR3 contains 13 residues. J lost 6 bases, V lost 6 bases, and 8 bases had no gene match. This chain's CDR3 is CASSPGTAGEQYF. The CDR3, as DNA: TGTGCCAGCAGCCCAGGGACAGCCGGCGAGCAGTACTTC.

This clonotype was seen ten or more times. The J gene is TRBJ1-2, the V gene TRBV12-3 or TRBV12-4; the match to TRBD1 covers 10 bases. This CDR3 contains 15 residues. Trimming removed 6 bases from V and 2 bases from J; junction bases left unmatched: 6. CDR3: CASRDGTGVNYGYTF. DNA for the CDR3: TGTGCCAGCAGGGATGGGACAGGGGTAAACTATGGCTACACCTTC.

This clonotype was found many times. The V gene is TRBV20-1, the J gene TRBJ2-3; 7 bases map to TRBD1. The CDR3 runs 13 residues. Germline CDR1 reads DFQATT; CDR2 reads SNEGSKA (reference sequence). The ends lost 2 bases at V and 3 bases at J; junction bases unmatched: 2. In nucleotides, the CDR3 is TGCAGTGCTAGACGACAGGGAACAGATACGCAGTATTTT. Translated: CSARRQGTDTQYF.

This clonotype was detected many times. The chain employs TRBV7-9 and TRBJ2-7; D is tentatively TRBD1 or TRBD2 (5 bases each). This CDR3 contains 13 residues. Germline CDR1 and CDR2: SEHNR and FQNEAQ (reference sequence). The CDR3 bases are TGTGCTACAAGGGACGGGGTTCTCTACGAGCAGTACTTC. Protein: CATRDGVLYEQYF.

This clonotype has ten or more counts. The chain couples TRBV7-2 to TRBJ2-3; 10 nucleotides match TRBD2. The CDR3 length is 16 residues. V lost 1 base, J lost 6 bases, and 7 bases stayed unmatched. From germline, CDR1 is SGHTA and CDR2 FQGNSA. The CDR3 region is CASSLGSGRFTDTQYF. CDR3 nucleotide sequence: TGTGCCAGCAGCTTAGGTAGCGGGAGGTTTACGGATACGCAGTATTTT.

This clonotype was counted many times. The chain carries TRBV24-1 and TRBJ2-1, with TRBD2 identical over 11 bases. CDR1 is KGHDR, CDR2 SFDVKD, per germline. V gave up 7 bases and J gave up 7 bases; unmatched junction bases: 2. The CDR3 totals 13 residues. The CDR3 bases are TGTGCCACCAGACTAGCGGGAGAGAATGAGCAGTTCTTC. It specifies CATRLAGENEQFF.

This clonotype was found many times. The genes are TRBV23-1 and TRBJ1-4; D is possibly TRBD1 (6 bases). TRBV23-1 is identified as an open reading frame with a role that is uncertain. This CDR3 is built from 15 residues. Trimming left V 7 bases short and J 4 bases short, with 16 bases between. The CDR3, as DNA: TGCGCCAGCACCCCACGGGGGGCTTATAATGAAAAACTGTTTTTT. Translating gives CASTPRGAYNEKLFF.

CDR3 protein: CASSASGNEQYF. CDR3 coding DNA: TGTGCCAGCAGTGCGAGCGGGAACGAGCAGTACTTC. V gene TRBV6-6 combines with J gene TRBJ2-7; 7 nucleotides align to TRBD2. CDR3 length equals 12 residues. V shed 5 bases, J shed 5 bases, and the junction held 3 bases outside the gene matches. The V gene's germline CDR1 is MNHNY and CDR2 SVGAGI (reference sequence).

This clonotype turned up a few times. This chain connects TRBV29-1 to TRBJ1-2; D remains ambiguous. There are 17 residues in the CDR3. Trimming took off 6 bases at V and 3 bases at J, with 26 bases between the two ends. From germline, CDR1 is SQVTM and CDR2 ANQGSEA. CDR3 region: CSVGSDDGLRSHYGYTF. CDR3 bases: TGCAGCGTCGGATCAGACGACGGACTACGCTCACACTATGGCTACACCTTC.

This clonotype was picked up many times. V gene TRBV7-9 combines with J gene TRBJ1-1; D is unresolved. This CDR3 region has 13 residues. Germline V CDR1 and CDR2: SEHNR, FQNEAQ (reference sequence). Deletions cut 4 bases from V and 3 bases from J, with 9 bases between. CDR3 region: CASSSPLDTEAFF. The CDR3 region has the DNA TGTGCCAGCAGCTCCCCACTTGACACTGAAGCTTTCTTT. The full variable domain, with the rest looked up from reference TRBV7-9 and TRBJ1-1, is DTGVSQNPRHKITKRGQNVTFRCDPISEHNRLYWYRQTLGQGPEFLTYFQNEAQLEKSRLLSDRFSAERPKGSFSTLEIQRTEQGDSAMYLCASSSPLDTEAFFGQGTRLTVV.

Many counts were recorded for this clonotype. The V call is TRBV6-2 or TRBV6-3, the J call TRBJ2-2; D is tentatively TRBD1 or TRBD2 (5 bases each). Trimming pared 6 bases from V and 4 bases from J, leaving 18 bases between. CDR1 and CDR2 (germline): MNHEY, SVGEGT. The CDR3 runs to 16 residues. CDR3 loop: CASRPVGTAPTGELFF. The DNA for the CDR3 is TGTGCCAGCAGACCAGTTGGGACGGCACCCACCGGGGAGCTGTTTTTT.

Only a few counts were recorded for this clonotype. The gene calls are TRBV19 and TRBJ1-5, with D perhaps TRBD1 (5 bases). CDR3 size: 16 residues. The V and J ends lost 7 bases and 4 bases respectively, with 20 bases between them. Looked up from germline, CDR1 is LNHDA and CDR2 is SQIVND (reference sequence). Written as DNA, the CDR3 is TGTGCCAGTATGCCCAGGGTCGGGGCCTTAAATCAGCCCCAGCATTTT. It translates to CASMPRVGALNQPQHF.

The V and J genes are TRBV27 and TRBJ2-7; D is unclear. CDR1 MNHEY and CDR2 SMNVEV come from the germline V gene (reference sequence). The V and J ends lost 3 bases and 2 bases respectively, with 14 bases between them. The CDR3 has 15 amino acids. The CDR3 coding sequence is TGTGCCAGCAGTTTTGTCGCTCTGGGGACCTACGAGCAGTACGTC. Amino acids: CASSFVALGTYEQYV.

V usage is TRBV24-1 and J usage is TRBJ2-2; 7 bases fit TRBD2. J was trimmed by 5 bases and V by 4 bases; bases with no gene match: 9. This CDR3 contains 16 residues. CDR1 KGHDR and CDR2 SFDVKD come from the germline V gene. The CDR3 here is CATSDPAASGTGELFF. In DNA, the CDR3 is TGTGCCACCAGTGACCCGGCCGCTAGCGGTACCGGGGAGCTGTTTTTT.

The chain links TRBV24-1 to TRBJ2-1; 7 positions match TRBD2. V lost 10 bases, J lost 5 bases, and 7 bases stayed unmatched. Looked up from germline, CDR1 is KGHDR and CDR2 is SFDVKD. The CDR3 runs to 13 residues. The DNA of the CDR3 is TGTGCCACATCAGCGGGACCAAACAATGAGCAGTTCTTC. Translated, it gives CATSAGPNNEQFF.

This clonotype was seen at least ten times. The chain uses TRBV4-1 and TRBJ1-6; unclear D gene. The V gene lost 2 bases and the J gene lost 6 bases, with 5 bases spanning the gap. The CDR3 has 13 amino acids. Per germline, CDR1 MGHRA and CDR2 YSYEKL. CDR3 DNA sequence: TGCGCCAGCAGCCAACGGTTTAATTCACCCCTCCACTTT. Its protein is CASSQRFNSPLHF.

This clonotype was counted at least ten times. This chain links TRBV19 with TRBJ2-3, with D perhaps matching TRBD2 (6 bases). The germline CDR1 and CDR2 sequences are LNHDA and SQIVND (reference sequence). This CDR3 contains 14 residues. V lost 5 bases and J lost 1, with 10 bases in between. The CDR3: CASSEDYRTDTQYF. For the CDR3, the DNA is TGTGCCAGTAGTGAGGACTACCGCACAGATACGCAGTATTTT.

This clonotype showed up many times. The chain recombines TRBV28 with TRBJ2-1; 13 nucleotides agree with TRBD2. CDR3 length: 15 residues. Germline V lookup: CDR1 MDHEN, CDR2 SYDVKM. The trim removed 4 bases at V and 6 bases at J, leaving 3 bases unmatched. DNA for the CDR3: TGTGCCAGCAGTTCCGGACTAGCGGGAGTCAATGAGCAGTTCTTC. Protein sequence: CASSSGLAGVNEQFF.

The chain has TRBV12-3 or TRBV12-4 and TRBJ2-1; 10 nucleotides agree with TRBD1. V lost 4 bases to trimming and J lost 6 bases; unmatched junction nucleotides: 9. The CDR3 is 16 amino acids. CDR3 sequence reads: CASSSGGGQGINEQFF. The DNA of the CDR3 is TGTGCCAGCAGTTCGGGAGGGGGACAGGGGATCAATGAGCAGTTCTTC.

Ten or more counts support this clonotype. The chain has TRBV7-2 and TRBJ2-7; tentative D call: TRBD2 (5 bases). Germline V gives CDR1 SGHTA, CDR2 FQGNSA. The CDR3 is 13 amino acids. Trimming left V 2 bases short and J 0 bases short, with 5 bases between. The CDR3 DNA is TGTGCCAGCAGCTTAACTAGCTCCTACGAGCAGTACTTC. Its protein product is CASSLTSSYEQYF.

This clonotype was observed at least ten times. Here the CDR3 reads CASSLFASGSSYNEQFF. The CDR3 region has the DNA TGTGCCAGCAGTTTATTCGCTAGCGGAAGCTCCTACAATGAGCAGTTCTTC. The chain has TRBV6-2 or TRBV6-3 and TRBJ2-1; 7 bases agree with TRBD2. CDR3 length equals 17 residues. The ends lost 4 bases at V and 0 bases at J; junction bases unmatched: 9. Germline V gene sequence: CDR1 MNHEY, CDR2 SVGEGT.

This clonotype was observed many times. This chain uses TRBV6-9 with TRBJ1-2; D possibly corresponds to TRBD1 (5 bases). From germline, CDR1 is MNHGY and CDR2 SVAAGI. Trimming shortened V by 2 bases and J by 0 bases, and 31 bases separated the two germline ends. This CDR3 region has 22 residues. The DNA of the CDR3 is TGTGCCAGCAGTTATGAAATAGTGGCTTCGGTGAGACAGAACATTTCTAACTATGGCTACACCTTC. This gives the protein CASSYEIVASVRQNISNYGYTF.